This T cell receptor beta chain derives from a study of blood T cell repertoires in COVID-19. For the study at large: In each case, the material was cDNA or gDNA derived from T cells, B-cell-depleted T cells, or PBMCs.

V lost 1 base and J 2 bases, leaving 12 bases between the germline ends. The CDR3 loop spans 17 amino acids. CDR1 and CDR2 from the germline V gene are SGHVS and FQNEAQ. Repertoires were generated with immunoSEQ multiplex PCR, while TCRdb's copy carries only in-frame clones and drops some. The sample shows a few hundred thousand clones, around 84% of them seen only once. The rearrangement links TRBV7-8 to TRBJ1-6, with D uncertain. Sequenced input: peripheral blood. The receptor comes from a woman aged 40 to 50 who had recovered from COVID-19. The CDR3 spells CASSLDLLGAYNSPLHF. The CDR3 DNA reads TGTGCCAGCAGCTTAGACCTCCTAGGCGCCTATAATTCACCCCTCCACTTT. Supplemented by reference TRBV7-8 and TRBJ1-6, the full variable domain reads GAGVSQSPRYKVAKRGQDVALRCDPISGHVSLFWYQQALGQGPEFLTYFQNEAQLDKSGLPSDRFFAERPEGSVSTLKIQRTQQEDSAVYLCASSLDLLGAYNSPLHFGNGTRLTVT.